These T cell receptor beta chains were read from a single sample in a study of response to subunit inactivated influenza vaccine. TCRdb independently ran MiXCR on the RT-PCR reads; one entry per CDR3 protein. The sample includes about 650,000 distinct CDR3 sequences, 15% to 19% of them seen just once. This material consisted of PBMCs from blood, taken about 12 days after vaccination. The receptors stem from a middle-aged man who received an inactivated influenza vaccine. CDR3s include the opening cysteine and the closing phenylalanine or tryptophan. The order of the fields is V gene, clone size, D gene, CDR3 length, J gene, CDR3 DNA, CDR3 protein. A D gene is named only where the DNA matches it firmly. Some rows mark clone size as missing; the rest say once, few, many or name a class of expanded clone.

TRBV25-1,.,TRBD2,17,TRBJ2-5,TGTGCCAGCAGTGAATTCCTGGGACTAGCGGGAGGGGAGACCCAGTACTTC,CASSEFLGLAGGETQYF
TRBV6-2/TRBV6-3,.,.,14,TRBJ2-1,TGTGCCACCGAAACAAGGAGCTCCTACAATGAGCAGTTCTTC,CATETRSSYNEQFF
TRBV12-5,.,.,15,TRBJ2-1,TGTGCTAGTGGTCTCACAGCCGTACACTACAATGAGCAGTTCTTC,CASGLTAVHYNEQFF
TRBV3-1,.,TRBD1,20,TRBJ2-2,TGTGCCAGCAGCCAAGATCGCCGGCGCAGACAGGGTTCGAACACCGGGGAGCTGTTTTTT,CASSQDRRRRQGSNTGELFF
TRBV3-1,few,TRBD1,15,TRBJ1-3,TGTGCCAGCAACGTACTGGGACAGGGTGGAAACACCATATATTTT,CASNVLGQGGNTIYF
TRBV5-1,once,TRBD1,15,TRBJ2-5,TGCGCCAGCAGCTATGGGACAGGGGTGCAAGAGACCCAGTACTTC,CASSYGTGVQETQYF
TRBV12-3/TRBV12-4,.,.,15,TRBJ1-3,TGTGCCAGCAAACCACCGGGACCCTCTGGAAACACCATATATTTT,CASKPPGPSGNTIYF
TRBV28,.,TRBD1,15,TRBJ2-5,TGTGCCAGCAGTTTACCCACAGGGGGCACGGAGACCCAGTACTTC,CASSLPTGGTETQYF
TRBV4-1,many,.,13,TRBJ2-7,TGCGCCAGCAGCCAAGTGGGCGGATACGAGCAGTACTTC,CASSQVGGYEQYF
TRBV4-1,.,.,15,TRBJ2-7,TGCGCCAGCAGCCAATGGGCCTTGGGCCCCAACGAGCAGTACTTC,CASSQWALGPNEQYF
TRBV6-5,.,.,15,TRBJ2-7,TGTGCCAGCAGTTACGGGTGGGGGTCCTCCTACGAGCAGTACTTC,CASSYGWGSSYEQYF
TRBV7-9,.,.,15,TRBJ2-3,TGTGCCAGCAGCTTAGAAGGCTTCCTGGTCGGTACGCAGTATTTT,CASSLEGFLVGTQYF
TRBV12-3/TRBV12-4,few,TRBD2,14,TRBJ2-1,TGTGCCAGCAGTTTCCTCGGGGGGGCAAGTGAGCAGTTCTTC,CASSFLGGASEQFF
TRBV10-3,.,.,18,TRBJ2-2,TGTGCCATCAGTGAGTCTTACGGACTGATGGGTGACACCGGGGAGCTGTTTTTT,CAISESYGLMGDTGELFF
TRBV5-1,many,.,13,TRBJ2-1,TGCGCCAGCAAGGAGAGCTCCTACAATGAGCAGTTCTTC,CASKESSYNEQFF
TRBV6-5,few,TRBD1,15,TRBJ2-7,TGTGCCAGCAGTTACTCCCACAGGGGGTCGTACGAGCAGTACTTC,CASSYSHRGSYEQYF
TRBV5-1,.,.,15,TRBJ2-3,TGCGCCAGCAGCTTGGATGGGCCCAGGGTTGATACGCAGTATTTT,CASSLDGPRVDTQYF
TRBV5-4,many,TRBD2,16,TRBJ2-2,TGTGCCAGCAGCTTGGCCACTAGCGGGGGGGACGGGGAGCTGTTTTTT,CASSLATSGGDGELFF
TRBV2,many,.,17,TRBJ2-4,TGTGCCAGCAGTGGTAATTGGGACGGGAAAACTAAAAACATTCAGTACTTC,CASSGNWDGKTKNIQYF
TRBV7-2,few,.,14,TRBJ2-5,TGTGCCAGCAGCTTAGGACACAGACAAGAGACCCAGTACTTC,CASSLGHRQETQYF
TRBV6-2/TRBV6-3,.,TRBD1,14,TRBJ2-1,TGTGCCAGCGCAACCGGGACAGGGGGCTTTGAGCAGTTCTTC,CASATGTGGFEQFF
TRBV11-2,.,TRBD2,18,TRBJ2-1,TGTGCCAGCAGCTCCCCGACTAGCGGGGGGGCCTCCTACAATGAGCAGTTCTTC,CASSSPTSGGASYNEQFF
TRBV12-3/TRBV12-4,few,TRBD1,15,TRBJ1-1,TGTGCCAGCAGTTTGACAGGGGGAGGCAACACTGAAGCTTTCTTT,CASSLTGGGNTEAFF
TRBV6-2/TRBV6-3,few,.,13,TRBJ2-7,TGTGCCAGCAAACTAAGGGTGTACTACGAGCAGTACTTC,CASKLRVYYEQYF
TRBV10-3,.,.,14,TRBJ2-7,TGTGCCATTCAGGGAGGGGGGACAGACTACGAGCAGTACTTC,CAIQGGGTDYEQYF
TRBV7-3,.,TRBD1,15,TRBJ2-5,TGTGCCAGCAGCTTAACGGTGGGACAGCAAGAGACCCAGTACTTC,CASSLTVGQQETQYF
TRBV7-2,few,.,15,TRBJ2-7,TGTGCCAGCAGCTTACGGCCGAAGGACGTTTACGAGCAGTACTTC,CASSLRPKDVYEQYF
TRBV20-1,few,.,12,TRBJ2-2,TGCAGTGCTAGGAAGGGTCCCGGGGAGCTGTTTTTT,CSARKGPGELFF
TRBV6-2/TRBV6-3,.,.,14,TRBJ2-1,TGTGCCAGCAGTTACTCGACACCGGACAATGAGCAGTTCTTC,CASSYSTPDNEQFF
TRBV5-6,.,.,14,TRBJ1-1,TGTGCCAGCAGCTTGGTTCAGGGGCGGACTGAAGCTTTCTTT,CASSLVQGRTEAFF
TRBV30,.,TRBD2,15,TRBJ2-7,TGTGCCTGGAACCCGGTCGGCGGGGGCTCCTACGAGCAGTACTTC,CAWNPVGGGSYEQYF
TRBV3-1,once,.,13,TRBJ2-3,TGTGCCAGCAGCGATACGATCACAGATACGCAGTATTTT,CASSDTITDTQYF